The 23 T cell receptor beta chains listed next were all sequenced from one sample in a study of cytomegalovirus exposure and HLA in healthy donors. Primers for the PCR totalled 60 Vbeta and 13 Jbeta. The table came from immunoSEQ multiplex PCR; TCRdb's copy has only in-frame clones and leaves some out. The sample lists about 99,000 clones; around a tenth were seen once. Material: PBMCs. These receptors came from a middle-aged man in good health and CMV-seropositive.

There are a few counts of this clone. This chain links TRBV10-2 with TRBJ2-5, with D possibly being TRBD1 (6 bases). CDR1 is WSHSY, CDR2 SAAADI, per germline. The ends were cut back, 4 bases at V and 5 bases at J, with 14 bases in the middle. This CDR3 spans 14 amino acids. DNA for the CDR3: TGCGCCAGCAGTGTTCTGGGGGCGCAGGAGACCCAGTACTTC. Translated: CASSVLGAQETQYF.

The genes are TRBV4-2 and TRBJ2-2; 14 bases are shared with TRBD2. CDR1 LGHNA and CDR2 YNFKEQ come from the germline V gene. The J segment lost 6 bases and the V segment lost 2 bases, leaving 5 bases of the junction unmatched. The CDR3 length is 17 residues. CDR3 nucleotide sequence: TGTGCCAGCAGCCAATATGGGGGACTAGCGGGAGCCGGGGAGCTGTTTTTT. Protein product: CASSQYGGLAGAGELFF.

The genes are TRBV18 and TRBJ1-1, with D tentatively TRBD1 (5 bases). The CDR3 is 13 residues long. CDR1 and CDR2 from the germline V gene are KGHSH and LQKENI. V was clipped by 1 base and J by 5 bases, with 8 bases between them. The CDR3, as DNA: TGTGCCAGCTCACCACAGGGGCGGACTGAAGCTTTCTTT. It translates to CASSPQGRTEAFF.

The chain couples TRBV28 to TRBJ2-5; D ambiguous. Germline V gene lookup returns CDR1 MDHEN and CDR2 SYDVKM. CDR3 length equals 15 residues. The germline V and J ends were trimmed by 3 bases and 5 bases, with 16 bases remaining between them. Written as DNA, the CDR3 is TGTGCCAGCAGTTTCCGAGGCGTGACCCGGGAGACCCAGTACTTC. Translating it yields CASSFRGVTRETQYF. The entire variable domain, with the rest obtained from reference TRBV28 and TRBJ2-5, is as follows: DVKVTQSSRYLVKRTGEKVFLECVQDMDHENMFWYRQDPGLGLRLIYFSYDVKMKEKGDIPEGYSVSREKKERFSLILESASTNQTSMYLCASSFRGVTRETQYFGPGTRLLVL.

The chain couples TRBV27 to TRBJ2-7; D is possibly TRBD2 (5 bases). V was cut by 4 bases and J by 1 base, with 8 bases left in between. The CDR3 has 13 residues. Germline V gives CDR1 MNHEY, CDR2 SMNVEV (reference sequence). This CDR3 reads CASSSSGSYEQYF. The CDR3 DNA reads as TGTGCCAGCAGTTCCAGCGGATCCTACGAGCAGTACTTC.

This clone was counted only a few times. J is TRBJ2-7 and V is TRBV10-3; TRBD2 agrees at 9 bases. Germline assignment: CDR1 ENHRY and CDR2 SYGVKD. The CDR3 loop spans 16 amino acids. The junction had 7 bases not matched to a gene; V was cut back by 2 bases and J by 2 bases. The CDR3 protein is CAISETHSGSAYEQYF. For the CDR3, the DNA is TGTGCCATCAGTGAGACTCATAGCGGGAGTGCCTACGAGCAGTACTTC.

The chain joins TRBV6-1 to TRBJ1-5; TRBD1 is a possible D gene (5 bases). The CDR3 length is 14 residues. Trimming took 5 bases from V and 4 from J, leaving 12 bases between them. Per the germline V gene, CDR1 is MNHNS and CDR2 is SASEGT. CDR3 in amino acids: CASSSQDGNQPQHF. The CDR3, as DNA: TGTGCCAGCAGTTCACAGGATGGGAATCAGCCCCAGCATTTT.

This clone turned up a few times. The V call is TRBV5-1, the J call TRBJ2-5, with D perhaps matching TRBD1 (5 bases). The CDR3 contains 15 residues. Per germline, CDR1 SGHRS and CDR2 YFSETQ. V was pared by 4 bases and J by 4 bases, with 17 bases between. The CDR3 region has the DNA TGCGCCAGCAGCCTCGGGCAGGGATTACCAGAGACCCAGTACTTC. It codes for CASSLGQGLPETQYF.

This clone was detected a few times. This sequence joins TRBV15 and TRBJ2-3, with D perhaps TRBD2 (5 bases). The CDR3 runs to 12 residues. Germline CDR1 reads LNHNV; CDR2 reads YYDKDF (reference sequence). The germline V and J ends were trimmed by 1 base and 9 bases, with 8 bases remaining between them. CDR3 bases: TGTGCCACCAGCAGAGCGGGGAGAACGCAGTATTTT. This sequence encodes CATSRAGRTQYF.

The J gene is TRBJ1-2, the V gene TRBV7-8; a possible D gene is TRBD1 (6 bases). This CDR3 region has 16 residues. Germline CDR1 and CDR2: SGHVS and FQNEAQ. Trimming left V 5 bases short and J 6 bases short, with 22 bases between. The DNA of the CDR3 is TGTGCCAGCAGCCCGAGAAGGACCGGGACAAAGAATGGCTACACCTTC. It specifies CASSPRRTGTKNGYTF.

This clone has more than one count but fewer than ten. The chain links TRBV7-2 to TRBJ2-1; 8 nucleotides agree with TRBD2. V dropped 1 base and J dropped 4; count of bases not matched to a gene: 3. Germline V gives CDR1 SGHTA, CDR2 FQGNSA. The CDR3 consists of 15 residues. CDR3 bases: TGTGCCAGCAGCTTAGATAGCGGGACATACAATGAGCAGTTCTTC. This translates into CASSLDSGTYNEQFF.

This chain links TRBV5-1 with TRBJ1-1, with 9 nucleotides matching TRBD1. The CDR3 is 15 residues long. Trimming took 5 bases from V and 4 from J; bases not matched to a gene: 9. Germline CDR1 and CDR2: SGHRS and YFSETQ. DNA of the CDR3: TGCGCCAGCAGAAGTACAGGGGGCTGGGGCACTGAAGCTTTCTTT. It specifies CASRSTGGWGTEAFF.

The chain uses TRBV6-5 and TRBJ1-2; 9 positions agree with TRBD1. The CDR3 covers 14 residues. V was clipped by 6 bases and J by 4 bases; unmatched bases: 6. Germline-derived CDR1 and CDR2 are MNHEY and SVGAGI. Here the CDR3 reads CASSNSDRGYGYTF. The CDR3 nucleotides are TGTGCCAGCAGCAATTCGGACAGGGGCTATGGCTACACCTTC.

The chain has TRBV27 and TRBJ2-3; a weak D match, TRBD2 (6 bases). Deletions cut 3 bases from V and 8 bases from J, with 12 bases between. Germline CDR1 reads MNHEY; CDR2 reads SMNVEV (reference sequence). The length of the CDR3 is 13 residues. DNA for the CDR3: TGTGCCAGCAGTTTGCCTTCCGGGGGTACGCAGTATTTT. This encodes CASSLPSGGTQYF.

CDR3 loop: CASNKDRGRTEAFF. As DNA, the CDR3 is TGTGCCAGCAATAAAGACAGGGGGCGAACTGAAGCTTTCTTT. V and J are TRBV28 and TRBJ1-1; the match to TRBD1 covers 10 bases. Germline CDR1 is MDHEN and CDR2 is SYDVKM. The CDR3 extends over 14 amino acids. After removal of 7 bases from V and 5 bases from J, the junction contained 7 bases not matched to a gene.

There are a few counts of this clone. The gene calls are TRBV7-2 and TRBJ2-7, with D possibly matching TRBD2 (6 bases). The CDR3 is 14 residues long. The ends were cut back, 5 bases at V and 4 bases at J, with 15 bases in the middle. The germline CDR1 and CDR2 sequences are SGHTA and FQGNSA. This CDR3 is CASSLPGVRYEQYF. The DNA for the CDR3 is TGTGCCAGCAGCCTCCCGGGAGTTCGGTACGAGCAGTACTTC.

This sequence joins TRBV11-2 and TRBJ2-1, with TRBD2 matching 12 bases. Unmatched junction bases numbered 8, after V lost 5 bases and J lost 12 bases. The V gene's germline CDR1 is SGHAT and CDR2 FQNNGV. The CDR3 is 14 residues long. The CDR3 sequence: CASSAGLAGFGQFF. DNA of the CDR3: TGTGCCAGCAGCGCCGGACTAGCGGGGTTCGGGCAGTTCTTC.

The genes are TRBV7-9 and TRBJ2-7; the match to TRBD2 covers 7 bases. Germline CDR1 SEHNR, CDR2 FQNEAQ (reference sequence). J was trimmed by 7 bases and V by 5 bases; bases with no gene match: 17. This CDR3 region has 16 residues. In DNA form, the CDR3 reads TGTGCCAGCAGCCCTCCCCGGGGAGCGGGATCTGGGGAGCAGTACTTC. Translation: CASSPPRGAGSGEQYF.

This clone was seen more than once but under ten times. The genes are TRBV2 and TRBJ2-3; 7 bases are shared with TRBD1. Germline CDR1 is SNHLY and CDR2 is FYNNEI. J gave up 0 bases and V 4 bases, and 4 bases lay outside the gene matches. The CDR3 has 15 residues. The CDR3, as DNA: TGTGCCAGCAGTGTCAGGACAGGCAGCACAGATACGCAGTATTTT. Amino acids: CASSVRTGSTDTQYF.

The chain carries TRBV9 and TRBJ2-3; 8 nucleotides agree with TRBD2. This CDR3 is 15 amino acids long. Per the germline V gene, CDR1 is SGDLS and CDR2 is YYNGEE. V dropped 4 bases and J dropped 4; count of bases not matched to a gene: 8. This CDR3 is CASSRSGNEADTQYF. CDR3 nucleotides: TGTGCCAGCAGCCGTAGCGGGAATGAGGCAGATACGCAGTATTTT. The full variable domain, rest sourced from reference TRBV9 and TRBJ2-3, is DSGVTQTPKHLITATGQRVTLRCSPRSGDLSVYWYQQSLDQGLQFLIQYYNGEERAKGNILERFSAQQFPDLHSELNLSSLELGDSALYFCASSRSGNEADTQYFGPGTRLTVL.

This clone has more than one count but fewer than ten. The CDR3 is CASGPWTSGSETQYF. DNA of the CDR3: TGTGCTAGTGGTCCGTGGACTAGCGGGAGTGAGACCCAGTACTTC. V is TRBV12-5 and J is TRBJ2-5, with 13 bases lining up with TRBD2. The V gene's germline CDR1 is LGHNT and CDR2 FRNRAP. V dropped 5 bases and J dropped 5; count of bases not matched to a gene: 5. CDR3 length equals 15 residues.

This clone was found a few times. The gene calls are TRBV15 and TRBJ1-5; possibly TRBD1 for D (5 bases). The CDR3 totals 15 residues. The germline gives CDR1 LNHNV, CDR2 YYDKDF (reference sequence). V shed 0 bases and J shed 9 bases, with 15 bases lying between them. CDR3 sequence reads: CATSRDLGGESPQHF. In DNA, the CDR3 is TGTGCCACCAGCAGAGATCTGGGGGGGGAGTCGCCCCAGCATTTT. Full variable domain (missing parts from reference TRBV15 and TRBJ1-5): DAMVIQNPRYQVTQFGKPVTLSCSQTLNHNVMYWYQQKSSQAPKLLFHYYDKDFNNEADTPDNFQSRRPNTSFCFLDIRSPGLGDTAMYLCATSRDLGGESPQHFGDGTRLSIL.

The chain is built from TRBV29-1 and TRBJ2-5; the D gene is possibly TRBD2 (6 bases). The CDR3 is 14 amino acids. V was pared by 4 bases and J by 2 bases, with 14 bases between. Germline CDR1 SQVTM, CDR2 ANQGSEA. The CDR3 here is CSVGDAGFQETQYF. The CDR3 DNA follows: TGCAGCGTTGGAGACGCGGGATTTCAAGAGACCCAGTACTTC.